This T cell receptor beta chain was identified in a study of shared clonotypes between healthy human individuals. Study-level results: Sample collection involved blood only; tissue repertoires are likely different.

Only Caucasian adults living in Nashville, Tennessee served as donors. Replicate PCRs run on unsorted PBMC used around 0.3 ug DNA, which was 31,000 or so T cell genomes. Authors' processing steps: For the immunoSEQ data, sequences were junction-only without quality scores, so filtering differed. Sequencing used immunoSEQ multiplex PCR; TCRdb keeps in-frame clones, though not all of them. The V and J calls and clone size come from that table; D and trimming were worked out from the DNA. This table holds approximately 500,000 clones, roughly 80% found once. Concerning this clone itself: What it binds is unknown.

This TCR came from a woman aged 35 to 49 in good health. Some clones in this sample may be carry-over from other donors' samples. The sample taken for sequencing was PBMCs.

The CDR3 spells CASSPRFIGTDTQYF. Here the CDR3 DNA reads TGTGCCAGCAGCCCCCGTTTTATAGGAACAGATACGCAGTATTTT. The chain recombines TRBV5-4 with TRBJ2-3; D is ambiguous. Germline lookup yields CDR1 SGHNT and CDR2 YYREEE (reference sequence). V gave up 4 bases and J gave up 3 bases, with 15 bases separating them. The CDR3 length is 15 residues.